This T cell receptor beta chain was observed in a study of CD8 T cells in Susac syndrome. As regards this clonotype: The junction differs from germline at one of its ends, possibly a read error.

CDR3 size: 14 residues. The germline V gene encodes CDR1 MGHRA and CDR2 YSYEKL. Sequencing of TCR beta was undertaken in CD8+ and CD4+ T cells derived from blood. With random hexamers, reverse transcription was performed on about 0.45 to 1 ug of RNA. Via MiXCR, TCRdb re-called the immunoSEQ multiplex PCR reads, giving one row per CDR3 protein. The data contain 250,000 to 350,000 distinct CDR3 sequences, roughly 85% of them seen just once; the ten biggest clones take up around 0.11%. Sequenced sample: CD8+ T cells from PBMCs. The sequence was obtained from a human donor with multiple sclerosis. The chain recombines TRBV4-1 with TRBJ2-5; possible D gene TRBD1, 5 bases. Gene TRBJ2-1 matches the end of the DNA better, so the J call may be wrong. The CDR3 DNA is TGCGCCAGCAGCCAAGAATCAGGGATAAATGACCAGTTCTTC. Its translation is CASSQESGINDQFF.